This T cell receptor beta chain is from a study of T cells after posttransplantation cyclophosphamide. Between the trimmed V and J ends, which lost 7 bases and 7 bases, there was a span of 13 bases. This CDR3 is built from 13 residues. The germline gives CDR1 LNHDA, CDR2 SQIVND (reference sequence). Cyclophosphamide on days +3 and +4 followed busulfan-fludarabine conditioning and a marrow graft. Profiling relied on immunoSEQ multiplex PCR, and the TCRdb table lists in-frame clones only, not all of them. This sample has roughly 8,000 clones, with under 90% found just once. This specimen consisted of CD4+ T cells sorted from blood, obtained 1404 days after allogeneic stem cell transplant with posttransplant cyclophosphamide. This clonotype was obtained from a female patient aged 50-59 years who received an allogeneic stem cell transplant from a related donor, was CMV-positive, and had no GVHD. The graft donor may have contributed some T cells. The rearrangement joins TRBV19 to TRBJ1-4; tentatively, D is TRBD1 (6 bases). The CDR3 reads CASTPDRGEKLFF. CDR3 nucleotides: TGTGCCAGTACTCCGGACAGAGGTGAAAAACTGTTTTTT.